Each of the 13 T cell receptor beta chains below was sequenced from the same sample in a study of a mutant IDH1 vaccine in newly diagnosed glioma. Measured with immunoSEQ multiplex PCR; TCRdb has only the in-frame clones, and not every one. The repertoire holds 55,000 to 70,000 clones, with about four fifths as singletons. The time point here: baseline, week 1 (first vaccination visit). Treatment here: pre-vaccination baseline after standard-of-care therapy. The sequencing used PBMCs, collected from a glioma patient treated with radiotherapy, temozolomide or both. These receptors originate from a man aged 45-65 years with glioma.

The V and J genes are TRBV27 and TRBJ1-1; D remains ambiguous. Trimming removed 4 bases from V and 2 bases from J, with 2 bases in between. Germline CDR1 MNHEY, CDR2 SMNVEV (reference sequence). There are 11 residues in the CDR3. In nucleotides, the CDR3 is TGTGCCAGCAGTTCCAACACTGAAGCTTTCTTT. As protein: CASSSNTEAFF.

This clone has just a few counts. The chain is built from TRBV5-1 and TRBJ1-5; D might be TRBD1 (6 bases). The CDR3 loop spans 15 amino acids. Germline CDR1 reads SGHRS; CDR2 reads YFSETQ. V was cut by 0 bases and J by 1 base, with 8 bases left in between. CDR3 amino acids: CASSLGGGSNQPQHF. The CDR3 bases are TGCGCCAGCAGCTTGGGAGGGGGAAGCAATCAGCCCCAGCATTTT.

The J gene is TRBJ1-1, the V gene TRBV7-2; 11 nucleotides align to TRBD1. Germline-derived CDR1 and CDR2 are SGHTA and FQGNSA. With 1 base clipped from V and 5 bases from J, the junction kept 3 bases outside the gene matches. The CDR3 sequence is 15 residues long. CDR3 amino acids: CASSLGTGGRTEAFF. CDR3 DNA sequence: TGTGCCAGCAGCTTAGGGACAGGGGGCCGAACTGAAGCTTTCTTT. Full variable domain (rest looked up from reference TRBV7-2 and TRBJ1-1): GAGVSQSPSNKVTEKGKDVELRCDPISGHTALYWYRQSLGQGLEFLIYFQGNSAPDKSGLPSDRFSAERTGGSVSTLTIQRTQQEDSAVYLCASSLGTGGRTEAFFGQGTRLTVV.

The gene calls are TRBV5-1 and TRBJ1-5; a weak D match, TRBD1 (6 bases). Germline V CDR1 and CDR2: SGHRS, YFSETQ. This CDR3 comprises 15 residues. V was clipped by 3 bases and J by 4 bases, with 14 bases between them. As DNA, the CDR3 is TGCGCCAGCAGCTACTGGCAGGGGCCAAATCAGCCCCAGCATTTT. This gives the protein CASSYWQGPNQPQHF.

This clone has just one count. The V and J genes are TRBV19 and TRBJ1-1; TRBD1 matches at 7 bases. The CDR3 spans 16 residues. V was clipped by 8 bases and J by 5 bases; unmatched bases: 17. CDR1 and CDR2 (germline): LNHDA, SQIVND (reference sequence). CDR3 sequence reads: CASDSGGERGRTEAFF. DNA for the CDR3: TGTGCCAGTGACTCTGGGGGAGAGAGGGGGCGTACTGAAGCTTTCTTT.

The CDR3 protein is CASSAQGRATEAFF. The CDR3 DNA is TGTGCCAGCAGCGCGCAGGGACGGGCCACTGAAGCTTTCTTT. V usage is TRBV7-9 and J usage is TRBJ1-1; tentative D call: TRBD1 (5 bases). Trimming stripped 5 bases from V and 4 bases from J, with 14 bases between. This CDR3 is built from 14 residues. Germline V gene lookup returns CDR1 SEHNR and CDR2 FQNEAQ (reference sequence).

V is TRBV7-2 and J is TRBJ1-4; D perhaps matches TRBD1 (5 bases). Trimming took 1 base from V and 7 from J, leaving 16 bases between them. This CDR3 is built from 16 residues. The V gene's germline CDR1 is SGHTA and CDR2 FQGNSA. The CDR3 coding sequence is TGTGCCAGCAGCTTAGGTACAGGAACCGTACTTGAAAAACTGTTTTTT. This gives the protein CASSLGTGTVLEKLFF.

The chain couples TRBV19 to TRBJ2-7; D possibly matches TRBD1 or TRBD2 (5 bases each). From germline, CDR1 is LNHDA and CDR2 SQIVND (reference sequence). V was pared by 3 bases and J by 7 bases, with 19 bases between. The CDR3 extends over 15 amino acids. CDR3 sequence reads: CASSMVGPPEGEQYF. The CDR3 coding sequence is TGTGCCAGTAGTATGGTGGGACCCCCGGAAGGGGAGCAGTACTTC.

The chain joins TRBV6-6 to TRBJ2-7; the D gene could be TRBD1 or TRBD2 (5 bases each). The V and J ends lost 7 bases and 1 base respectively, with 11 bases between them. The CDR3 has 13 residues. The germline CDR1 and CDR2 sequences are MNHNY and SVGAGI (reference sequence). The CDR3 sequence: CASIGAGSYEQYF. The CDR3 DNA reads TGTGCCAGCATAGGGGCGGGTTCCTACGAGCAGTACTTC.

The chain combines TRBV7-2 with TRBJ2-5, with TRBD1 matching 7 bases. This CDR3 comprises 15 residues. With 1 base clipped from V and 1 base from J, the junction kept 3 bases outside the gene matches. Germline CDR1 reads SGHTA; CDR2 reads FQGNSA. CDR3 coding DNA: TGTGCCAGCAGCTTAGACAGGGGATTCCAAGAGACCCAGTACTTC. It specifies CASSLDRGFQETQYF.

This clone has more than one count but fewer than ten. This chain joins TRBV5-1 and TRBJ2-3; D is unclear. CDR1 and CDR2 from the germline V gene are SGHRS and YFSETQ. The V gene lost 4 bases and the J gene lost 6 bases, with 15 bases spanning the gap. CDR3 size: 14 residues. The CDR3 region is CASSPLGSLDTQYF. In DNA, the CDR3 is TGCGCCAGCAGCCCCCTCGGGTCGCTGGATACGCAGTATTTT.

This chain uses TRBV5-6 with TRBJ2-5; D remains unclear. Germline assignment: CDR1 SGHDT and CDR2 YYEEEE. Trimming removed 4 bases at V and 2 bases at J, with 15 bases between. The CDR3 runs to 15 residues. The CDR3 loop reads CASSMKAGGQETQYF. DNA of the CDR3: TGTGCCAGCAGCATGAAGGCTGGCGGTCAAGAGACCCAGTACTTC.

The rearrangement uses TRBV6-5 and TRBJ2-5, with 8 nucleotides matching TRBD1. V dropped 5 bases and J dropped 5; count of bases not matched to a gene: 4. The germline V gene encodes CDR1 MNHEY and CDR2 SVGAGI. The CDR3 spans 13 residues. CDR3 protein: CASSRQGMETQYF. In DNA, the CDR3 is TGTGCCAGCAGTAGACAGGGGATGGAGACCCAGTACTTC.